The source of this TCR beta chain is a study of OX40 agonist ivuxolimab in advanced cancers. Study-level background: Eligibility rules accepted prior anti-PD-1, anti-PD-L1 or anti-CTLA-4 therapy, and 30% to 40% had some.

The CDR3 totals 15 residues. Germline values: CDR1 SGHDT, CDR2 YYEEEE. V shed 2 bases and J shed 3 bases, with 13 bases lying between them. Study-level points and caveats: Normalized expansion of T-cell clones was also low for some nonresponders.

To note about this clone: Its antigen is not known.

Some clones are missing from TCRdb's copy, which holds only in-frame ones; the method was immunoSEQ multiplex PCR. The sample holds over 85,000 clones, about 79% seen once. The sample consisted of CD4+ or CD8+ T cells sorted from blood, taken in a trial of the OX40 agonist ivuxolimab. This clonotype was sampled from an adult with an advanced solid tumor such as melanoma, head and neck, liver or kidney cancer. The chain uses TRBV5-6 and TRBJ2-3; D possibly uses TRBD1 or TRBD2 (5 bases each). The CDR3, as DNA: TGTGCCAGCAGCTTCAGAGGGGCGAGTACAGATACGCAGTATTTT. Translating it yields CASSFRGASTDTQYF.